One sample yielded the 18 T cell receptor beta chains listed below, sequenced in a study of Ad26.COV2.S vaccination and SARS-CoV-2 variants. Sequenced by immunoSEQ multiplex PCR; TCRdb stores in-frame clones only, minus some. The sample holds some 640,000 clones, 80% to 90% seen once. The sample's treatment: roughly 19 received Ad26.COV2.S at low or high dose, single or two shots; roughly five received placebo; per-sample allocation not given. Day 63 after the first vaccine or placebo injection was the time point for sampling. The sample was peripheral blood, taken in a trial of Ad26.COV2.S vaccine versus placebo. Every receptor here comes from a person between 18 and 60 years old who received the Ad26.COV2.S COVID-19 vaccine or a placebo.

The chain employs TRBV9 and TRBJ2-3; no reliable D call. V was trimmed by 1 base and J by 6 bases, leaving 18 bases between them. The CDR3 runs to 16 residues. CDR1 is SGDLS, CDR2 YYNGEE, per germline. The CDR3 is CASSVMASTLGDTQYF. As DNA, the CDR3 is TGTGCCAGCAGCGTAATGGCCAGCACTCTCGGGGATACGCAGTATTTT. The whole variable domain, filled in from reference TRBV9 and TRBJ2-3, reads DSGVTQTPKHLITATGQRVTLRCSPRSGDLSVYWYQQSLDQGLQFLIQYYNGEERAKGNILERFSAQQFPDLHSELNLSSLELGDSALYFCASSVMASTLGDTQYFGPGTRLTVL.

This clone occurred once. The V gene is TRBV19, the J gene TRBJ2-3, with D possibly matching TRBD2 (6 bases). Trimming removed 2 bases at V and 3 bases at J, with 12 bases between. The CDR3 runs to 15 residues. Germline CDR1 and CDR2: LNHDA and SQIVND (reference sequence). The CDR3 loop reads CASSISGVGTDTQYF. For the CDR3, the DNA is TGTGCCAGTAGTATATCGGGGGTCGGAACAGATACGCAGTATTTT.

The chain combines TRBV6-6 with TRBJ1-3, with 8 bases that match TRBD1. Per the germline V gene, CDR1 is MNHNY and CDR2 is SVGAGI (reference sequence). The CDR3 consists of 15 residues. The V and J ends lost 4 bases and 4 bases, in that order; junction bases with no gene match: 6. The CDR3 reads CASSLGRGLGNTIYF. Written as DNA, the CDR3 is TGTGCCAGCAGTTTGGGCAGGGGGCTCGGAAACACCATATATTTT.

The chain has TRBV11-2 and TRBJ2-1; no clear D. V lost 5 bases and J lost 10, with 9 bases in between. The length of the CDR3 is 11 residues. The germline V gene has CDR1 SGHAT and CDR2 FQNNGV. The DNA for the CDR3 is TGTGCCAGCAGCCCAAATCTAGAGCAGTTCTTC. Translated, it gives CASSPNLEQFF.

CDR3 sequence: CASSQDMTANYGYTF. The CDR3 DNA reads as TGTGCCAGCAGCCAAGATATGACGGCCAACTATGGCTACACCTTC. V is TRBV14 and J is TRBJ1-2, with D unresolved. Germline-derived CDR1 and CDR2 are SGHDN and FVKESK. V shed 0 bases and J shed 2 bases, with 10 bases lying between them. The CDR3 length is 15 residues.

The J gene is TRBJ1-3, the V gene TRBV6-6, with D possibly being TRBD1 (5 bases). V dropped 5 bases and J dropped 0 bases, with 8 bases sitting between them. The CDR3 extends over 14 amino acids. Germline CDR1 is MNHNY and CDR2 is SVGAGI (reference sequence). The CDR3 sequence is CASSLTDSGNTIYF. As DNA, the CDR3 is TGTGCCAGCAGTCTGACAGACTCTGGAAACACCATATATTTT.

J is TRBJ1-5 and V is TRBV19; D not certain. The CDR3 has 14 residues. V was cut by 1 base and J by 7 bases, with 11 bases left in between. The germline gives CDR1 LNHDA, CDR2 SQIVND (reference sequence). The CDR3 is CASSIVAGRQPQHF. CDR3 coding DNA: TGTGCCAGTAGTATAGTGGCAGGAAGGCAGCCCCAGCATTTT. Full variable domain (outside the CDR3, taken from reference TRBV19 and TRBJ1-5): DGGITQSPKYLFRKEGQNVTLSCEQNLNHDAMYWYRQDPGQGLRLIYYSQIVNDFQKGDIAEGYSVSREKKESFPLTVTSAQKNPTAFYLCASSIVAGRQPQHFGDGTRLSIL.

The chain links TRBV23-1 to TRBJ2-3; 9 nucleotides match TRBD2. TRBV23-1 is filed as an ORF, its function uncertain. V gave up 0 bases and J gave up 0 bases; unmatched junction bases: 13. CDR3 size: 20 residues. The CDR3 loop reads CASSQSGIERGDPSTDTQYF. The CDR3 DNA sequence: TGCGCCAGCAGTCAATCGGGAATCGAGCGGGGGGACCCTAGCACAGATACGCAGTATTTT.

V usage is TRBV9 and J usage is TRBJ2-2; no clear D. V was clipped by 4 bases and J by 6 bases, with 7 bases between them. Germline CDR1 SGDLS, CDR2 YYNGEE. This CDR3 comprises 12 residues. CDR3 DNA: TGTGCCAGCAGCCTCAATTCCGGGGAGCTGTTTTTT. Its translation: CASSLNSGELFF.

The chain recombines TRBV7-2 with TRBJ2-3; perhaps TRBD1 as D (6 bases). This CDR3 is 14 amino acids long. The germline V and J ends were trimmed by 5 bases and 4 bases, with 13 bases remaining between them. Per the germline V gene, CDR1 is SGHTA and CDR2 is FQGNSA. The CDR3 DNA follows: TGTGCCAGCAGCATGATCAGGGGCGCAGATACGCAGTATTTT. Protein: CASSMIRGADTQYF.

J is TRBJ1-2 and V is TRBV18; D remains unclear. This CDR3 has 16 residues. With 4 bases removed from V and 3 bases from J, the gap between germline ends came to 18 bases. Germline V lookup: CDR1 KGHSH, CDR2 LQKENI. In DNA form, the CDR3 reads TGTGCCAGCTCACTTGTTGAGGGAAAAGGTCACTATGGCTACACCTTC. Its protein is CASSLVEGKGHYGYTF.

This chain joins TRBV19 and TRBJ2-1, with a weak D call TRBD1 (5 bases). The CDR3 contains 15 residues. CDR1 and CDR2 from the germline V gene are LNHDA and SQIVND (reference sequence). V was trimmed by 2 bases and J by 3 bases, leaving 11 bases between them. The CDR3 DNA is TGTGCCAGTAGTATAAGACAGCCCCTCTACAATGAGCAGTTCTTC. Its translation is CASSIRQPLYNEQFF.

This rearrangement joins TRBV7-2 to TRBJ1-1, with 7 positions matching TRBD1. The CDR3 length is 14 residues. The trim removed 5 bases at V and 3 bases at J, leaving 6 bases unmatched. The germline CDR1 and CDR2 sequences are SGHTA and FQGNSA. The CDR3 DNA reads as TGTGCCAGCAGCACGGGGCAGGGGGACACTGAAGCTTTCTTT. Translated: CASSTGQGDTEAFF.

V gene TRBV19 combines with J gene TRBJ2-1; possibly TRBD1 for D (5 bases). This CDR3 contains 15 residues. Per the germline V gene, CDR1 is LNHDA and CDR2 is SQIVND (reference sequence). V shed 4 bases and J shed 3 bases, with 13 bases lying between them. CDR3 DNA: TGTGCCAGTAGTACCTTGGACAAGATCTACAATGAGCAGTTCTTC. This gives the protein CASSTLDKIYNEQFF. Combining the CDR3 with reference TRBV19 and TRBJ2-1 gives the whole variable domain DGGITQSPKYLFRKEGQNVTLSCEQNLNHDAMYWYRQDPGQGLRLIYYSQIVNDFQKGDIAEGYSVSREKKESFPLTVTSAQKNPTAFYLCASSTLDKIYNEQFFGPGTRLTVL.

This chain links TRBV27 with TRBJ1-5; 10 nucleotides align to TRBD1. Trimming cost V 3 bases and J 7 bases; bases outside gene matches: 6. This CDR3 contains 15 residues. Germline CDR1 reads MNHEY; CDR2 reads SMNVEV (reference sequence). The CDR3 region is CASSFTGTGVQPQHF. The CDR3 DNA is TGTGCCAGCAGTTTTACCGGGACAGGGGTCCAGCCCCAGCATTTT.

As to this clone: Additional DNA sequences in this sample encode the identical CDR3. The V call is TRBV6-6, the J call TRBJ2-3; D is unresolved. The V gene's germline CDR1 is MNHNY and CDR2 SVGAGI (reference sequence). The CDR3 runs 12 residues. V gave up 0 bases and J gave up 6 bases, with 4 bases separating them. CDR3 DNA sequence: TGTGCCAGCAGTTACTCGCCTGATACGCAGTATTTT. Translation: CASSYSPDTQYF.

J is TRBJ1-2 and V is TRBV29-1; 9 nucleotides agree with TRBD1. Germline assignment: CDR1 SQVTM and CDR2 ANQGSEA. CDR3 size: 12 residues. V was clipped by 6 bases and J by 5 bases; unmatched bases: 4. The CDR3 spells CSVGGQGYGYTF. In DNA form, the CDR3 reads TGCAGCGTGGGTGGACAGGGGTATGGCTACACCTTC.

The chain recombines TRBV6-6 with TRBJ2-7; 7 nucleotides agree with TRBD2. Germline V gene data show CDR1 as MNHNY and CDR2 as SVGAGI (reference sequence). V lost 4 bases to trimming and J lost 0 bases; unmatched junction nucleotides: 0. The CDR3 is made up of 13 amino acids. DNA for the CDR3: TGTGCCAGCAGTTCGGGGGGCTCCTACGAGCAGTACTTC. Protein: CASSSGGSYEQYF.